This record concerns one TCR beta chain sequence. Its antigen remains undetermined. Base qualities are not recorded, but no much larger clone differs from it by a single base. Genomic DNA was isolated from the sorted cells so that the TCRbeta CDR3 region could be sequenced. The immunoSEQ Assay was used for sequencing of TCRbeta CDR3 regions. TCRdb retrieved this table from immuneACCESS and kept in-frame rearrangements only. Not all clones are present; in checked studies, unresolved V genes account for under half, and no reason is known for the remainder. Here the sample has roughly 81,000 clones; nearly 95% occur a single time. The leading ten clones occupy approximately 10% of the sample. These data originate in a study of OX40 agonist ivuxolimab in advanced cancers. As for the study more broadly: Ivuxolimab was an agonistic, fully human IgG2 monoclonal antibody directed against OX40 (CD134), a costimulatory receptor. Intravenous ivuxolimab was administered to patients every 2 weeks at six dose levels: 0.01, 0.1, 0.3, 1.5, 3 and 10 mg/kg. Of the approximately 53 patients in dose escalation, some 19 had hepatocellular carcinoma, some 15 had melanoma, 9 had renal cell carcinoma and 9 had head and neck cancer. The dose-escalation cohort was about 83% male with a mean age of approximately 60 years, ranging from roughly 23 to 80. Patients were allowed to have had prior anti-PD-1, anti-PD-L1 or anti-CTLA-4 therapy, and roughly 40% of the dose-escalation patients had previously received checkpoint inhibitors. Partial responses occurred in three dose-escalation patients, of whom one had hepatocellular carcinoma and two had cutaneous melanoma. Peripheral TCRbeta sequencing aimed to test whether ivuxolimab altered TCR sequence diversity and caused clonal T-cell expansion. The paper covers the monotherapy dose-escalation part of the phase I ivuxolimab trial, which included N of about 51 patients.

Points the paper makes about the study in general: After ivuxolimab, more expanded clones were found on average in CD8+ T cells than in CD4+ T cells. Low levels of normalized T-cell clonal expansion were also seen in some nonresponding patients. In the 0.1-3.0 mg/kg groups, partial responders were among the patients with the lowest normalized peripheral clonal expansion, particularly in CD8+ T cells. Clonal expansion of both CD4+ and CD8+ blood T cells was observed from baseline to week 6 at doses 0.1 to 3.0 mg/kg. The antigen specificity of the peripheral T cells that underwent clonal expansion was not determined.

Patients with a history of autoimmune disease or receiving systemic immunosuppression were excluded from the trial. Peripheral blood for TCR sequencing was collected from all dose cohorts at baseline, on cycle 4 day 1, and on cycle 7 day 1. Samples came from an open-label, multicenter, first-in-human phase I dose-escalation trial of ivuxolimab. Adults with locally advanced or metastatic melanoma, renal cell carcinoma, hepatocellular carcinoma or head and neck squamous cell carcinoma were enrolled in the trial. Before TCR sequencing, CD4+ T cells and CD8+ T cells from peripheral blood were sorted into separate populations. The CDR1 and CDR2 encoded by the germline V gene are MNHNS and SASEGT. Counted from cysteine to phenylalanine, this CDR3 has 14 amino acids. The retained sequence is limited to the CDR3, 42 bases, with the frame set at the first base. V lost 6 bases and J lost 2 bases, and the count of bases not matched to a germline gene is 4.

The chain links TRBV6-1 with TRBJ1-5; 7 nucleotides in the junction match TRBD1. The source of this sequence is an adult with an advanced solid tumor such as melanoma, head and neck, liver or kidney cancer. Sequencing was performed on CD4+ or CD8+ T cells sorted from blood, taken in a trial of the OX40 agonist ivuxolimab. The CDR3 protein is CASRPTGRNQPQHF. The DNA reads TGTGCCAGCAGACCGACAGGGCGCAATCAGCCCCAGCATTTT.